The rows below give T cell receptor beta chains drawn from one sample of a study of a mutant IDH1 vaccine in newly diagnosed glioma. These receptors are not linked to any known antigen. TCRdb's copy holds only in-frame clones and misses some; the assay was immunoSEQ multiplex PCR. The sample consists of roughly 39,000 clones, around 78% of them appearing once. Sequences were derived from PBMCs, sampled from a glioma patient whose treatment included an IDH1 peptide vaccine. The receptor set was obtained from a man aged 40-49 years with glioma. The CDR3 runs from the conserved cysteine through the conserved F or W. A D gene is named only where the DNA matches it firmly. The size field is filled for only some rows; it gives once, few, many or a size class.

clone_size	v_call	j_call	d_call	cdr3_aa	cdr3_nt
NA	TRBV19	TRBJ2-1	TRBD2	CASSIRMTSGGGYNEQFF	TGTGCCAGTAGTATCAGGATGACTAGCGGGGGGGGATACAATGAGCAGTTCTTC
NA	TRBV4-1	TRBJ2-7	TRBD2	CASSQDPSGVYEQYF	TGCGCCAGCAGCCAAGATCCTAGCGGCGTCTACGAGCAGTACTTC
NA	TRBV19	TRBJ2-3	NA	CASSLAGAGGLGTQYF	TGTGCCAGTAGTCTGGCGGGGGCAGGGGGCCTGGGTACGCAGTATTTT
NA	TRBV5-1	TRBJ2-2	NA	CASSSTITGSGELFF	TGCGCCAGCAGCTCTACCATAACCGGCTCCGGGGAGCTGTTTTTT
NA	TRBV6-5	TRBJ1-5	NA	CASSPLSPQHF	TGTGCCAGCAGTCCCCTATCCCCCCAGCATTTT
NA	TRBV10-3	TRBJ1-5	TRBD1	CAISRGQGGNQPQHF	TGTGCCATCAGTAGGGGACAGGGGGGCAATCAGCCCCAGCATTTT
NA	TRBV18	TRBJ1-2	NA	CASSPPTTNYGYTF	TGTGCCAGCTCACCACCGACCACTAACTATGGCTACACCTTC
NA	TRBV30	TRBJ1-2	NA	CAWSLTRGDYGYTF	TGTGCCTGGAGTCTGACTCGAGGGGACTATGGCTACACCTTC
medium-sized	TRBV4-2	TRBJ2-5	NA	CASSRSGTEQETQYF	TGTGCCAGCAGCCGCTCCGGGACTGAGCAAGAGACCCAGTACTTC
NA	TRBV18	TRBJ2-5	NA	CASSPKLETQYF	TGTGCCAGCTCACCGAAACTAGAGACCCAGTACTTC
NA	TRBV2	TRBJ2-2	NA	CASSEAPVGAHTGELFF	TGTGCCAGCAGTGAAGCGCCGGTGGGGGCCCACACCGGGGAGCTGTTTTTT
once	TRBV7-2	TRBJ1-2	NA	CASSLASGVANYGYTF	TGTGCCAGCAGCTTAGCGAGCGGGGTCGCTAACTATGGCTACACCTTC
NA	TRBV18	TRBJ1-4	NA	CASSPGQNEKLFF	TGTGCCAGCTCACCGGGACAAAATGAAAAACTGTTTTTT
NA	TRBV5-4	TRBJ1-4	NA	CASSRVGVQEKLFF	TGTGCCAGCAGCCGCGTGGGGGTTCAGGAAAAACTGTTTTTT
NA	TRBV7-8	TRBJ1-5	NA	CASSLAHRDSNQPQHF	TGTGCCAGCAGCTTAGCGCACAGAGATAGCAATCAGCCCCAGCATTTT
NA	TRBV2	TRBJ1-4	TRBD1	CASSEDQTGGEKLFF	TGTGCCAGCAGTGAAGATCAGACAGGGGGAGAAAAACTGTTTTTT
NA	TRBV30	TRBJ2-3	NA	CAWSPADTQYF	TGTGCCTGGAGCCCGGCAGATACGCAGTATTTT
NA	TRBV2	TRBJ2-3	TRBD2	CASSDGGSSTDTQYF	TGTGCCAGCAGCGACGGGGGGTCTAGCACAGATACGCAGTATTTT
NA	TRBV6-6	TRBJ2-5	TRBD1	CASSTSTGGGETQYF	TGTGCCAGCAGTACCTCGACAGGGGGAGGAGAGACCCAGTACTTC
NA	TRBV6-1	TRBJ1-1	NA	CASKLEVANTEAFF	TGTGCCAGCAAATTAGAGGTAGCGAACACTGAAGCTTTCTTT